The next 31 T cell receptor beta chains were all read from a single sample in a study of T cells after yellow fever vaccination. TCRdb re-called the 5' RACE reads through MiXCR, storing one row per CDR3 protein. The repertoire has about 320,000 distinct CDR3 sequences, approximately 11% of them found once; the top ten carry 3.3%. Sequences were derived from CD4+ T cells sorted from PBMCs, sampled 45 days after the yellow fever booster vaccination. Source of these receptors: a man younger than 35 who received the YFV17D yellow fever vaccine.

The chain is built from TRBV5-1 and TRBJ2-1; 10 nucleotides agree with TRBD2. With V trimmed by 4 bases and J by 0 bases, 10 bases remained unmatched. The CDR3 is made up of 18 amino acids. Germline CDR1 is SGHRS and CDR2 is YFSETQ. CDR3 nucleotide sequence: TGCGCCAGCAGCCGGGCTAGCGGGGGCCGGAGCTCCTACAATGAGCAGTTCTTC. This gives the protein CASSRASGGRSSYNEQFF. Combining the CDR3 with reference TRBV5-1 and TRBJ2-1 gives the whole variable domain KAGVTQTPRYLIKTRGQQVTLSCSPISGHRSVSWYQQTPGQGLQFLFEYFSETQRNKGNFPGRFSGRQFSNSRSEMNVSTLELGDSALYLCASSRASGGRSSYNEQFFGPGTRLTVL.

This clonotype has just a few counts. The rearrangement links TRBV7-3 to TRBJ2-2; 7 nucleotides line up with TRBD2. From germline, CDR1 is SGHTA and CDR2 FQGTGA. V lost 6 bases to trimming and J lost 2 bases; unmatched junction nucleotides: 6. The CDR3 consists of 15 residues. The CDR3: CASRAGTTNTGELFF. The CDR3, as DNA: TGTGCCAGCAGGGCCGGGACTACCAACACCGGGGAGCTGTTTTTT.

This chain links TRBV7-3 with TRBJ2-5, with 9 bases that match TRBD2. The ends lost 2 bases at V and 1 base at J; junction bases unmatched: 5. Germline CDR1 SGHTA, CDR2 FQGTGA. This CDR3 contains 16 residues. This chain's CDR3 is CASSLRGGAGQETQYF. The CDR3, as DNA: TGTGCCAGCAGCTTACGCGGGGGGGCCGGCCAAGAGACCCAGTACTTC.

The genes are TRBV7-3 and TRBJ2-1; TRBD2 matches 10 bases. Germline CDR1 SGHTA, CDR2 FQGTGA. The V segment lost 1 base and the J segment 8 bases; nucleotides outside the gene matches: 2. This CDR3 comprises 14 residues. CDR3 protein: CASSLSLAGDEQFF. CDR3 nucleotide sequence: TGTGCCAGCAGCTTAAGTCTAGCGGGGGATGAGCAGTTCTTC.

The chain employs TRBV7-3 and TRBJ1-2, with 12 bases fitting TRBD1. The length of the CDR3 is 14 residues. Losses at the gene ends were 5 bases for V and 7 bases for J; bases not matched to a gene: 5. Germline CDR1 is SGHTA and CDR2 is FQGTGA. The CDR3 coding sequence is TGTGCCAGCAGCCCGGGACAGGGGGCGCGTGGCTACACCTTC. Translated, it gives CASSPGQGARGYTF.

This clonotype was seen a few times. The gene calls are TRBV28 and TRBJ1-6, with no clear D. The CDR3 is made up of 15 amino acids. The V end was cut by 3 bases, the J end by 0 bases, with 6 bases between. CDR1 and CDR2 (germline): MDHEN, SYDVKM. The CDR3 DNA is TGTGCCAGCAGTTTTCCCAGCTCCTATAATTCACCCCTCCACTTT. Its protein product is CASSFPSSYNSPLHF. Full variable domain (remainder filled in from reference TRBV28 and TRBJ1-6): DVKVTQSSRYLVKRTGEKVFLECVQDMDHENMFWYRQDPGLGLRLIYFSYDVKMKEKGDIPEGYSVSREKKERFSLILESASTNQTSMYLCASSFPSSYNSPLHFGNGTRLTVT.

The rearrangement joins TRBV5-5 to TRBJ1-2, with 10 bases that match TRBD1. Germline V lookup: CDR1 SGHKS, CDR2 YYEKEE (reference sequence). CDR3 length: 14 residues. V lost 6 bases, J lost 1 base, and 3 bases stayed unmatched. The CDR3: CASNRDRGNYGYTF. CDR3 nucleotide sequence: TGTGCCAGCAACCGGGACAGGGGTAACTATGGCTACACCTTC.

The DNA of the CDR3 is TGTGCCAGCAGTTTAAAGGGGGCCTGGGCAGATACGCAGTATTTT. The encoded protein is CASSLKGAWADTQYF. The chain links TRBV27 to TRBJ2-3; 7 bases fit TRBD1. From germline, CDR1 is MNHEY and CDR2 SMNVEV (reference sequence). The CDR3 runs 15 residues. V lost 2 bases to trimming and J lost 4 bases; unmatched junction nucleotides: 6.

This clonotype was observed a handful of times. The chain is built from TRBV9 and TRBJ1-1; the D gene is possibly TRBD1 (5 bases). Deletions cut 6 bases from V and 0 bases from J, with 18 bases between. The CDR3 extends over 16 amino acids. CDR1 and CDR2 (germline): SGDLS, YYNGEE. The chain's CDR3 is CASNRQPLNMNTEAFF. The CDR3 DNA follows: TGTGCCAGCAACAGACAGCCGCTCAATATGAACACTGAAGCTTTCTTT.

This clonotype was counted a few times. The J gene is TRBJ1-1, the V gene TRBV7-2; no firm D call. CDR1 and CDR2 from the germline V gene are SGHTA and FQGNSA. The CDR3 has 14 residues. Deletions cut 4 bases from V and 6 bases from J, with 15 bases between. The CDR3 coding sequence is TGTGCCAGCAGCTCTCAGGACTCATCCGCTGAAGCTTTCTTT. Protein sequence: CASSSQDSSAEAFF.

The rearrangement joins TRBV20-1 to TRBJ2-7, with TRBD2 identical over 10 bases. The CDR3 has 12 residues. CDR1 DFQATT and CDR2 SNEGSKA come from the germline V gene (reference sequence). J gave up 6 bases and V 6 bases, and 5 bases lay outside the gene matches. CDR3 amino acids: CSAVAGGSEQYF. Written as DNA, the CDR3 is TGCAGTGCCGTAGCGGGGGGTAGCGAGCAGTACTTC.

The sample holds a few counts of this clonotype. This chain joins TRBV6-1 and TRBJ2-7, with 11 bases matching TRBD1. With V trimmed by 6 bases and J by 3 bases, 1 base remained unmatched. CDR1 and CDR2 from the germline V gene are MNHNS and SASEGT. The CDR3 has 13 amino acids. CDR3 DNA sequence: TGTGCCAGCAGGGGGACAGGGGGCTACGAGCAGTACGTC. Translation gives CASRGTGGYEQYV.

This chain joins TRBV20-1 and TRBJ2-5, with a weak D call TRBD2 (5 bases). This CDR3 is built from 15 residues. Germline lookup yields CDR1 DFQATT and CDR2 SNEGSKA (reference sequence). The V and J ends lost 3 bases and 0 bases respectively, with 14 bases between them. The CDR3 DNA sequence: TGCAGTGCTAGTGGAGGACCGCCGTACCAAGAGACCCAGTACTTC. Its translation: CSASGGPPYQETQYF.

This clonotype occurred a few times. V is TRBV2 and J is TRBJ2-7; D is ambiguous. Trimming left V 8 bases short and J 6 bases short, with 14 bases between. Germline V gives CDR1 SNHLY, CDR2 FYNNEI. CDR3 length: 12 residues. The chain's CDR3 is CASRSPVGEQYF. The DNA for the CDR3 is TGTGCCAGCCGGAGCCCTGTGGGCGAGCAGTACTTC.

This chain joins TRBV29-1 and TRBJ2-7; D tentatively reads TRBD1 or TRBD2 (5 bases each). CDR1 SQVTM and CDR2 ANQGSEA come from the germline V gene. The CDR3 runs 11 residues. V lost 4 bases and J 6 bases, leaving 10 bases between the germline ends. CDR3 region: CSVVGRVEQYF. The CDR3, as DNA: TGCAGCGTTGTGGGACGAGTCGAGCAGTACTTC.

DNA of the CDR3: TGTGCCAGCAGCTCCAGCGGGGGTAGCTCCTACGAGCAGTACTTC. As protein: CASSSSGGSSYEQYF. The chain employs TRBV7-3 and TRBJ2-7; 8 bases fit TRBD2. This CDR3 region has 15 residues. The junction had 5 bases not matched to a gene; V was cut back by 4 bases and J by 0 bases. The germline V gene encodes CDR1 SGHTA and CDR2 FQGTGA.

This clonotype was picked up many times. CDR3 in amino acids: CASSFRGGGRGTDTQYF. CDR3 in DNA: TGTGCCAGCAGTTTCCGGGGTGGGGGCAGGGGCACAGATACGCAGTATTTT. This chain joins TRBV27 and TRBJ2-3, with D possibly TRBD1 on 6 matching bases. The CDR3 contains 17 residues. The germline CDR1 and CDR2 sequences are MNHEY and SMNVEV (reference sequence). V was pared by 3 bases and J by 1 base, with 17 bases between.

There are many counts of this clonotype. In nucleotides, the CDR3 is TGTGCCAGCAGCCCAAGCAAGGGGGTTGGCGAGCAGTTCTTC. It codes for CASSPSKGVGEQFF. V usage is TRBV7-9 and J usage is TRBJ2-1, with D perhaps matching TRBD1 (6 bases). Germline assignment: CDR1 SEHNR and CDR2 FQNEAQ (reference sequence). The CDR3 is 14 residues long. Trimming left V 5 bases short and J 10 bases short, with 18 bases between.

This clonotype was seen a handful of times. The gene calls are TRBV5-4 and TRBJ2-1, with 12 bases aligning to TRBD2. Germline CDR1 SGHNT, CDR2 YYREEE (reference sequence). Germline trimming cut 4 bases from V and 6 bases from J; bases unmatched to any gene: 8. The CDR3 spans 16 residues. The CDR3 DNA reads as TGTGCCAGCAGCCCCATGCCGGGACTAGCGGGCAATGAGCAGTTCTTC. Amino acid sequence: CASSPMPGLAGNEQFF.

J is TRBJ1-4 and V is TRBV5-4, with 9 bases identical to TRBD1. J was trimmed by 7 bases and V by 5 bases; bases with no gene match: 15. Germline V CDR1 and CDR2: SGHNT, YYREEE (reference sequence). The CDR3 is 17 amino acids. In nucleotides, the CDR3 is TGTGCCAGCAGTCGAGGGGGACAACAGGGGGCAAGTGAAAAACTGTTTTTT. This codes for CASSRGGQQGASEKLFF.

The chain couples TRBV7-2 to TRBJ1-5; D uncertain. Germline V CDR1 and CDR2: SGHTA, FQGNSA. The ends were cut back, 2 bases at V and 9 bases at J, with 11 bases in the middle. CDR3 length equals 13 residues. The DNA of the CDR3 is TGTGCCAGCAGCTTACCAGGCATGGCGCCCCAGCATTTT. Its protein is CASSLPGMAPQHF.

This clonotype came up many times. This sequence joins TRBV29-1 and TRBJ2-7; 7 bases map to TRBD1. In germline, CDR1 is SQVTM, CDR2 ANQGSEA. With 7 bases clipped from V and 0 bases from J, the junction kept 9 bases outside the gene matches. This CDR3 is 14 amino acids long. CDR3 nucleotide sequence: TGCAGCGCCGCCCGGGACAGAAGCTCCTACGAGCAGTACTTC. This sequence encodes CSAARDRSSYEQYF.

This clonotype showed up just a few times. V is TRBV2 and J is TRBJ2-2, with a possible D match to TRBD2 (6 bases). The CDR3 covers 13 residues. Germline CDR1 is SNHLY and CDR2 is FYNNEI. V was shortened by 11 bases and J by 1 base, with 11 bases between the two germline ends. The CDR3 DNA reads as TGTGCCGGCGGGACGGGGAACACCGGGGAGCTGTTTTTT. Translated: CAGGTGNTGELFF.

The CDR3 is CASSQQTLGETQYF. DNA of the CDR3: TGTGCCAGCAGCCAACAAACCCTGGGAGAGACCCAGTACTTC. The chain combines TRBV6-2 or TRBV6-3 with TRBJ2-5; D uncertain. Trimming pared 6 bases from V and 4 bases from J, leaving 15 bases between. This CDR3 contains 14 residues. Germline CDR1 MNHEY, CDR2 SVGEGT.

This clonotype occurred a few times. The chain recombines TRBV11-3 with TRBJ2-2, with a possible D match to TRBD1 (6 bases). The V gene's germline CDR1 is SGHNT and CDR2 YENEEA. V gave up 6 bases and J gave up 7 bases, with 12 bases separating them. This CDR3 region has 13 residues. Written as DNA, the CDR3 is TGTGCCAGCAGTCCACAGGGTATCGGGGAGCTGTTTTTT. It translates to CASSPQGIGELFF. The full variable domain, completed using reference TRBV11-3 and TRBJ2-2, is EAGVVQSPRYKIIEKKQPVAFWCNPISGHNTLYWYLQNLGQGPELLIRYENEEAVDDSQLPKDRFSAERLKGVDSTLKIQPAELGDSAVYLCASSPQGIGELFFGEGSRLTVL.

This clonotype was recorded at least ten times. The V call is TRBV9, the J call TRBJ1-1; D unresolved. Trimming pared 2 bases from V and 0 bases from J, leaving 5 bases between. CDR1 SGDLS and CDR2 YYNGEE come from the germline V gene. The CDR3 sequence is 13 residues long. CDR3 in amino acids: CASSVQMNTEAFF. CDR3 sequence (DNA): TGTGCCAGCAGCGTGCAGATGAACACTGAAGCTTTCTTT.

This clonotype was detected ten times or more. The chain uses TRBV10-3 and TRBJ1-5; D might be TRBD1 (5 bases). With 3 bases removed from V and 2 bases from J, the gap between germline ends came to 5 bases. Germline values: CDR1 ENHRY, CDR2 SYGVKD. This CDR3 has 13 amino acids. This CDR3 reads CAISDRGNQPQHF. DNA of the CDR3: TGTGCCATCAGTGACAGGGGCAATCAGCCCCAGCATTTT.

This clonotype was detected many times. This rearrangement joins TRBV4-2 to TRBJ2-3; tentatively, D is TRBD1 (5 bases). Germline assignment: CDR1 LGHNA and CDR2 YNFKEQ. V lost 2 bases, J lost 2 bases, and 17 bases lay in between. CDR3 size: 17 residues. The CDR3 sequence: CASSQTYRQLITDTQYF. As DNA, the CDR3 is TGTGCCAGCAGCCAAACCTACAGGCAGCTGATCACAGATACGCAGTATTTT.

The CDR3 nucleotides are TGTGCCAGCAGTTTCGGACTAGCTAGCACAGATACGCAGTATTTT. As protein: CASSFGLASTDTQYF. V is TRBV6-4 and J is TRBJ2-3; 8 bases are shared with TRBD2. Germline CDR1 reads MRHNA; CDR2 reads SNTAGT. This CDR3 has 15 amino acids. Losses at the gene ends were 5 bases for V and 0 bases for J; bases not matched to a gene: 4.

This clonotype was seen a handful of times. This rearrangement joins TRBV4-2 to TRBJ1-1; TRBD1 agrees at 9 bases. V dropped 3 bases and J dropped 7; count of bases not matched to a gene: 12. CDR3 length: 16 amino acids. CDR1 is LGHNA, CDR2 YNFKEQ, per germline. This chain's CDR3 is CASSHATGGSVFEAFF. CDR3 nucleotides: TGTGCCAGCAGCCACGCAACAGGGGGCTCCGTCTTTGAAGCTTTCTTT.

This clonotype is a singleton in its sample. The chain recombines TRBV20-1 with TRBJ2-3; D unresolved. The germline gives CDR1 DFQATT, CDR2 SNEGSKA (reference sequence). Trimming shortened V by 2 bases and J by 2 bases, and 8 bases separated the two germline ends. This CDR3 comprises 13 residues. The CDR3 nucleotides read TGCAGTGCTAGATCCGATAACACAGATACGCAGTATTTT. It specifies CSARSDNTDTQYF.